This T cell receptor (beta chain) was documented in a study of memory CD4+ T cells and cytomegalovirus serostatus. The method was immunoSEQ multiplex PCR; TCRdb's version includes in-frame clones alone and lacks a portion of them. The table records approximately 53,000 clones, roughly four fifths of them present only once. Notes on this clone: A junction boundary mismatches the germline segment, possibly from a read error.

The sort gate was single viable CD3+CD4+CD8-CD45RO+ cells for memory CD4+ T cells. Germline CDR1 reads SSHAT; CDR2 reads FNYEAQ (reference sequence). The CDR3 length is 19 residues. The sequence was obtained from an adult in good health and CMV-seronegative. Sequenced input: memory CD4+ T cells from blood. The J gene is TRBJ1-2, the V gene TRBV7-7; possible D gene TRBD1, 6 bases. CDR3 nucleotides: TGTGCTAGCAGCAACCCGAAACAGGGAGCTAGTATAGGAAGTTGGGGCTACACCTTC. Residues: CASSNPKQGASIGSWGYTF.